Below, one T cell receptor beta chain is given with its context. The antigen remains unidentified. An end of the junction does not agree with germline; a read error may underlie this. The sample comes from a study of tumor-infiltrating lymphocytes in primary liver carcinoma. Study at large: Patients included men and women of 30 to 69 years. Sequencing of the samples generated roughly 3.65 to 7.5 million productive TCRbeta reads, with similar yields across tissue types.

Unsorted bulk tissue of about 19-31 mg yielded co-extracted RNA and DNA. With chronic HBV infection, the patients were also treatment-naive. From 400 to 550 ng total RNA, TCR beta cDNA was generated with a primer in the constant region. Three nested multiplex PCR rounds, a slightly modified ARM-PCR method, built the TCR beta libraries. The first two PCR rounds, roughly 10 cycles each, used TRBV1-TRBV30 forward primers and a C-beta reverse primer. MiXCR, run by TCRdb on the multiplex PCR reads, gives a single entry per CDR3 protein. The sample contains around 88,000 distinct CDR3 sequences, just under 70% of which appear only once. Study-wide findings and caveats: It was in tumors, not blood, that the top-250-clone fraction was significantly higher (p = 0.039).

The germline V gene has CDR1 MNHNY and CDR2 SVGAGI (reference sequence). The CDR3 spans 16 residues. The TCR comes from a man aged 40-49 years with primary liver carcinoma and hepatitis B virus infection. Sequencing input: tumor-adjacent normal liver tissue. The chain carries TRBV6-6 and TRBJ2-1, with TRBD2 identical over 7 bases. The CDR3 bases are TGTGCCAGCACCGGACCGACTAGCCTCTCCTACAATGAGCAGTCCTTC. This encodes CASTGPTSLSYNEQSF.